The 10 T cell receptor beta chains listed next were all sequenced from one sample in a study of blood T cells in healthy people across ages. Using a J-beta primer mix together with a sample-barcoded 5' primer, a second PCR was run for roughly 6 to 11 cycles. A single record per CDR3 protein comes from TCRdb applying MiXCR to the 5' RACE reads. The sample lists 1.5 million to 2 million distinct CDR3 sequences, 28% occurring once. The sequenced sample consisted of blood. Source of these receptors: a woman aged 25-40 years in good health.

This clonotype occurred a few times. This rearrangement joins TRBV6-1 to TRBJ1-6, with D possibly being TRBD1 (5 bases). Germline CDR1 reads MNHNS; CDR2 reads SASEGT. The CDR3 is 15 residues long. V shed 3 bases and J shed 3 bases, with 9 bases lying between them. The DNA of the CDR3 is TGTGCCAGCAGTGAGGATAGGGGCTATAATTCACCCCTCCACTTT. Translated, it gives CASSEDRGYNSPLHF.

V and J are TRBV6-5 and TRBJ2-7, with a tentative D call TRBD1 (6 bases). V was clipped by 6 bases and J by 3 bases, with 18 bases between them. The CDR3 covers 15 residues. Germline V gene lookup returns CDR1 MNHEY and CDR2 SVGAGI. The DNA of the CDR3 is TGTGCCAGCAGCATACAGGGAAGGAGTGTCTACGAGCAGTACTTC. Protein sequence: CASSIQGRSVYEQYF.

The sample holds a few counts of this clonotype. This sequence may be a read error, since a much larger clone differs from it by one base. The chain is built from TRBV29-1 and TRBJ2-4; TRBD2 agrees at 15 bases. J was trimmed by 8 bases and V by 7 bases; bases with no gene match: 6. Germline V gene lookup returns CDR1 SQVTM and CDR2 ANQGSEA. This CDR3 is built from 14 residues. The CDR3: CSAGLAGGWDIQYF. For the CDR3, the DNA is TGCAGCGCAGGACTAGCGGGAGGGTGGGACATTCAGTACTTC.

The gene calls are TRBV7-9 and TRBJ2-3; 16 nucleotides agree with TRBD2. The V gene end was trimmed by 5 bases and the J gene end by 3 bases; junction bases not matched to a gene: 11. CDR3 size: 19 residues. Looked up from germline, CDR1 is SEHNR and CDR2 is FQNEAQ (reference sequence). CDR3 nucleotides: TGTGCCAGCAGCCCGGGACTAGCGGGAGGGCCAGATGGAACAGATACGCAGTATTTT. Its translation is CASSPGLAGGPDGTDTQYF.

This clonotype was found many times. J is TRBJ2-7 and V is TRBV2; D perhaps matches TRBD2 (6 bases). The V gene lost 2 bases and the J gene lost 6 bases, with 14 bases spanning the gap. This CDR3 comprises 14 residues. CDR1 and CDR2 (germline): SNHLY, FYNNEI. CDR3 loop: CASSETGRGFEQYF. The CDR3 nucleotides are TGTGCCAGCAGTGAAACCGGACGGGGGTTCGAGCAGTACTTC.

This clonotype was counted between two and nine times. This CDR3 is CSARDVREGTDTQYF. The DNA for the CDR3 is TGCAGTGCTAGAGACGTCAGGGAGGGCACAGATACGCAGTATTTT. This chain uses TRBV20-1 with TRBJ2-3; possibly TRBD2 for D (6 bases). V lost 0 bases to trimming and J lost 1 base, with 11 bases between them. The germline gives CDR1 DFQATT, CDR2 SNEGSKA (reference sequence). This CDR3 has 15 amino acids.

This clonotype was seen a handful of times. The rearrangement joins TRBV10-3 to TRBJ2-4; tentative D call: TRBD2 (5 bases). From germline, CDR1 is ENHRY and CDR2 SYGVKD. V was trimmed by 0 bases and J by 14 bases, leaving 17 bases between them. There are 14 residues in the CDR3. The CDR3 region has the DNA TGTGCCATCAGTGAGTCGACTCAAGCCTCCGGGGAGTACTTC. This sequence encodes CAISESTQASGEYF.

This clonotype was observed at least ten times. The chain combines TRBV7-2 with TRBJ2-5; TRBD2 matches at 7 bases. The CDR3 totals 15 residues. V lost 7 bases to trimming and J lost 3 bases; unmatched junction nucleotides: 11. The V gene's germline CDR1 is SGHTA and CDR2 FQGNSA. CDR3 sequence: CASTQISAGEETQYF. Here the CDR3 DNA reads TGTGCCAGCACCCAGATATCGGCGGGGGAAGAGACCCAGTACTTC.

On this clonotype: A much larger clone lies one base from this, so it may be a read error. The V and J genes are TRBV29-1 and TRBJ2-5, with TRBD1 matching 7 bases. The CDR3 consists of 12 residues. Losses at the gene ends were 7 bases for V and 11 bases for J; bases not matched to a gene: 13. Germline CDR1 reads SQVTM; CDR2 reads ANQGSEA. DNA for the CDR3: TGCAGCGCGGGGACAGACTCCTACAAGCAGTACTTC. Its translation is CSAGTDSYKQYF.

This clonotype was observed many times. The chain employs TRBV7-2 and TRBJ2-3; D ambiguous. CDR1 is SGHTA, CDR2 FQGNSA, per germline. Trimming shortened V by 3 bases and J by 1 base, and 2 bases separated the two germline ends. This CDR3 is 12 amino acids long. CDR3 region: CASSFGTDTQYF. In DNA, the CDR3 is TGTGCCAGCAGCTTCGGCACAGATACGCAGTATTTT.